This TCR beta chain was documented in a study of radiotherapy plus CTLA-4 blockade in lung cancer. In the study overall: With around 30% of patients having disease control, objective responses were seen in under 20%.

Sequencing used immunoSEQ multiplex PCR; TCRdb keeps in-frame clones, though not all of them. The sample carries over 100,000 clones, 81% recorded once. Treatment of patients with chemo-refractory metastatic non-small-cell lung cancer consisted of focal radiation plus CTLA-4 blockade with ipilimumab. This clone has a handful of counts. No antigen is known for it. There are 15 residues in the CDR3. Unmatched junction bases numbered 6, after V lost 2 bases and J lost 8 bases. The germline gives CDR1 SGHVS, CDR2 FNYEAQ. The study, taken as a whole, reports: The best prediction of response reportedly came from early blood T cell clone dynamics, with interferon-beta. Once radiotherapy plus ipilimumab had been given, TCR clones derived from tumor expanded in blood.

The rearrangement links TRBV7-6 to TRBJ2-1, with 10 bases aligning to TRBD2. The sample was peripheral blood, taken from a patient treated with radiotherapy plus ipilimumab. The sequence derives from a human donor with non-small cell lung cancer that progressed on radiotherapy plus ipilimumab. Some clones in this sample may be carry-over from other donors' samples. CDR3 coding DNA: TGTGCCAGCAGCTTAAACAGCGGGGGGGCGTATGAGCAGTTCTTC. This sequence encodes CASSLNSGGAYEQFF.